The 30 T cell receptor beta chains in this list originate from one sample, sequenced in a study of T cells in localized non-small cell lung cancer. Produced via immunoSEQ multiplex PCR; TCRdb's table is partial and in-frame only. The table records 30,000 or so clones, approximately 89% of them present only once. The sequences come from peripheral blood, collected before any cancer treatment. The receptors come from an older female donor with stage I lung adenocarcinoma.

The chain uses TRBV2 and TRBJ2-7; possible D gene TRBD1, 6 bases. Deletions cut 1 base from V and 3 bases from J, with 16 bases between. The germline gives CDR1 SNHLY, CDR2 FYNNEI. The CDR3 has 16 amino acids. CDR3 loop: CASSEERTALYYEQYF. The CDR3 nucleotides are TGTGCCAGCAGTGAAGAGCGGACAGCGCTATACTACGAGCAGTACTTC. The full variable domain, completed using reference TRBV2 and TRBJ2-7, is EPEVTQTPSHQVTQMGQEVILRCVPISNHLYFYWYRQILGQKVEFLVSFYNNEISEKSEIFDDQFSVERPDGSNFTLKIRSTKLEDSAMYFCASSEERTALYYEQYFGPGTRLTVT.

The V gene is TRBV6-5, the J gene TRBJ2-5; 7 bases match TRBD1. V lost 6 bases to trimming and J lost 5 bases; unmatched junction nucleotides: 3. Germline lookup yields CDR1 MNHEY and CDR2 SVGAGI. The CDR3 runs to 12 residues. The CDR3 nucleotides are TGTGCCAGCAGAGGGGGCGGGGAGACCCAGTACTTC. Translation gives CASRGGGETQYF.

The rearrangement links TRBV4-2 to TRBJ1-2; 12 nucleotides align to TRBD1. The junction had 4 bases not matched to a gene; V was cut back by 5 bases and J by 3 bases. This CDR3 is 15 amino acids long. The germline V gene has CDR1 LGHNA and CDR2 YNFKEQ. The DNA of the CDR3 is TGTGCCAGCAGCGAGGGACAGGGGGCGCACTATGGCTACACCTTC. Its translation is CASSEGQGAHYGYTF.

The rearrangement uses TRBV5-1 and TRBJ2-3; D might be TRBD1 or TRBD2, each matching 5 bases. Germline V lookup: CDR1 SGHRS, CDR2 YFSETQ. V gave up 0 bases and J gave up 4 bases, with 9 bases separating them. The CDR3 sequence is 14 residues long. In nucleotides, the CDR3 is TGCGCCAGCAGCTTGGCAGGGAGAGCAGATACGCAGTATTTT. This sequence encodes CASSLAGRADTQYF.

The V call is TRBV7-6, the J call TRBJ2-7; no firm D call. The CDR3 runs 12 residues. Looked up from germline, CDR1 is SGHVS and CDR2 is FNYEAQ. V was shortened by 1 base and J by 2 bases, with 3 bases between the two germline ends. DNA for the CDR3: TGTGCCAGCAGCTTAGGGGCCTACGAGCAGTACTTC. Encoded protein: CASSLGAYEQYF.

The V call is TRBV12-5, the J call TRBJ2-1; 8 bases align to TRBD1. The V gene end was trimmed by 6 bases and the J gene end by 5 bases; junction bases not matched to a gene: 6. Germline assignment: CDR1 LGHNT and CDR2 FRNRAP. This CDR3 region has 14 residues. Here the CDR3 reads CASGRTGWDNEQFF. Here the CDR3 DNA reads TGTGCTAGTGGGAGGACAGGGTGGGACAATGAGCAGTTCTTC.

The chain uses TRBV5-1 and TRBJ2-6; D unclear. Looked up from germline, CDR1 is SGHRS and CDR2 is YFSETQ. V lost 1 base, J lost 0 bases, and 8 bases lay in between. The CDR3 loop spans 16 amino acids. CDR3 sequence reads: CASSLRQISGANVLTF. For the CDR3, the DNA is TGCGCCAGCAGCTTGAGGCAGATCTCTGGGGCCAACGTCCTGACTTTC.

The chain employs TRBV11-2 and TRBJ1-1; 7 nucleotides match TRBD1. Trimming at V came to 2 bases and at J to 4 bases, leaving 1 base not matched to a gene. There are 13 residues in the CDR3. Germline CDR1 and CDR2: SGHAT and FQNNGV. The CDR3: CASSLRQGTEAFF. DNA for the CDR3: TGTGCCAGCAGCTTAAGACAGGGCACTGAAGCTTTCTTT.

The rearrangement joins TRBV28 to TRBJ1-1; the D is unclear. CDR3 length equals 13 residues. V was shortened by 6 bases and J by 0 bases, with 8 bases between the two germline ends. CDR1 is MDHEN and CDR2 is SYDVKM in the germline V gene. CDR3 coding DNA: TGTGCCAGCAGATATACAGTGAACACTGAAGCTTTCTTT. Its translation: CASRYTVNTEAFF. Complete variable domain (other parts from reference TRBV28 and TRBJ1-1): DVKVTQSSRYLVKRTGEKVFLECVQDMDHENMFWYRQDPGLGLRLIYFSYDVKMKEKGDIPEGYSVSREKKERFSLILESASTNQTSMYLCASRYTVNTEAFFGQGTRLTVV.

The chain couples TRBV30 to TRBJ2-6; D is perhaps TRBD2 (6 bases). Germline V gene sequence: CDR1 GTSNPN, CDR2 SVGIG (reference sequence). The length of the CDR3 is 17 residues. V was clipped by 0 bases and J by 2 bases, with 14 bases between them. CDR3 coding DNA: TGTGCCTGGAGTGTTTGGGGAGGAACGGCTGGGGCCAACGTCCTGACTTTC. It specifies CAWSVWGGTAGANVLTF.

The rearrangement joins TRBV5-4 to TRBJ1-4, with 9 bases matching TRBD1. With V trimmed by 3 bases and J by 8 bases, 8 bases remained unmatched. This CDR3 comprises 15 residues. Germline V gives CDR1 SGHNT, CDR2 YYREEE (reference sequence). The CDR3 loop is CASSWGGTGNEKLFF. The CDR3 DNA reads TGTGCCAGCAGCTGGGGCGGGACAGGGAACGAAAAACTGTTTTTT.

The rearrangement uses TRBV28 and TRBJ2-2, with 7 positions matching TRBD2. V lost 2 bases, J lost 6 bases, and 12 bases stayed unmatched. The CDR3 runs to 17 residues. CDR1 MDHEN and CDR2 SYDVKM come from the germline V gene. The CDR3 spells CASSLIGGSRKAGELFF. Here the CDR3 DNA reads TGTGCCAGCAGTTTAATTGGCGGGAGCCGTAAAGCCGGGGAGCTGTTTTTT.

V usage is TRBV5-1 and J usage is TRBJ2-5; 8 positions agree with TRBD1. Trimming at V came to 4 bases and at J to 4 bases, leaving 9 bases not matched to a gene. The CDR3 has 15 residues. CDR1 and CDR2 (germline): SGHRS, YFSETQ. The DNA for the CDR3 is TGCGCCAGCAGCGCCGGACAGGGTAGAGGAGAGACCCAGTACTTC. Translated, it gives CASSAGQGRGETQYF.

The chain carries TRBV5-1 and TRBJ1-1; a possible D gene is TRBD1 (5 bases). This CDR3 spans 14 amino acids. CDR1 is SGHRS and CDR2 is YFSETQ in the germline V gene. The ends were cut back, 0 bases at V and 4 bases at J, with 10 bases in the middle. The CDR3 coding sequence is TGCGCCAGCAGCTTGGAAGGGGCGCCCACTGAAGCTTTCTTT. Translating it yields CASSLEGAPTEAFF.

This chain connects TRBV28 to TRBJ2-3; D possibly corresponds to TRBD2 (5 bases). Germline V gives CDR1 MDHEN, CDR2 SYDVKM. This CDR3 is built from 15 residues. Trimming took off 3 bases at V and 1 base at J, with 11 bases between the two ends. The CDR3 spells CASSFWRAGTDTQYF. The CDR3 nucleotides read TGTGCCAGCAGTTTCTGGCGGGCAGGCACAGATACGCAGTATTTT.

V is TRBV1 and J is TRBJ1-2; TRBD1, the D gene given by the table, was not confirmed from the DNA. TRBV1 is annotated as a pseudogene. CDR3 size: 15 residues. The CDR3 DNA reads TGCACCAGCAGCCAGCCAGGGGGCGCCGACTATGGCTACACCTTC. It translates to CTSSQPGGADYGYTF.

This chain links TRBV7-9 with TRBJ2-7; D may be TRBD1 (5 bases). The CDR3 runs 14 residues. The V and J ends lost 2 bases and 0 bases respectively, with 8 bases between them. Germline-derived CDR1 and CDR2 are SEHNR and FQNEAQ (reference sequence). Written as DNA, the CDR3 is TGTGCCAGCAGCTTATCACAGGCCTCCTACGAGCAGTACTTC. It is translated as CASSLSQASYEQYF.

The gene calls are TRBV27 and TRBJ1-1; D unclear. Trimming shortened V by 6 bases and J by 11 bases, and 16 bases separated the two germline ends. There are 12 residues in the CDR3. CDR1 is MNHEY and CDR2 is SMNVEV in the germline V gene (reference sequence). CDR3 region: CASRLGHGAAFF. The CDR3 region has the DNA TGTGCCAGCAGATTGGGTCATGGTGCCGCTTTCTTT.

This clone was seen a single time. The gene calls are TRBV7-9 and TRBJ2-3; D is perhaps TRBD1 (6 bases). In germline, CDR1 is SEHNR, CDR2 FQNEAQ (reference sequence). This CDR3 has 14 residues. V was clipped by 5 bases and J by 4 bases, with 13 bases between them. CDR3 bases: TGTGCCAGCAGCCAACAGGGAATTGCAGATACGCAGTATTTT. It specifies CASSQQGIADTQYF.

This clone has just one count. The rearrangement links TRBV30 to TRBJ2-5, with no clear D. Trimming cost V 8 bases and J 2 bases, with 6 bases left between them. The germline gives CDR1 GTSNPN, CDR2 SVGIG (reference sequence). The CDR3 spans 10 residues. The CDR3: CAAAQETQYF. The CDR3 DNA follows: TGTGCCGCAGCACAAGAGACCCAGTACTTC.

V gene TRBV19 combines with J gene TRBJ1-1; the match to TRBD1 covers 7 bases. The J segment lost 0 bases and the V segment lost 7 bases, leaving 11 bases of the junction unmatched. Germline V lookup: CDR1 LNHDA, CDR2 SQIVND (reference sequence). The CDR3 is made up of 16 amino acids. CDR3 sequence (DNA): TGTGCCAGTATAGGGAGACAGGGCGGAATGAACACTGAAGCTTTCTTT. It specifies CASIGRQGGMNTEAFF.

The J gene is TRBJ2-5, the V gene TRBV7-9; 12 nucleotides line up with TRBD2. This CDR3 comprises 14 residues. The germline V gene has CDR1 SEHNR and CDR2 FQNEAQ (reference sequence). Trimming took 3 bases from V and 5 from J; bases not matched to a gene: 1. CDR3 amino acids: CASSLLAGGETQYF. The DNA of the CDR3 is TGTGCCAGCAGCTTGCTAGCGGGAGGGGAGACCCAGTACTTC.

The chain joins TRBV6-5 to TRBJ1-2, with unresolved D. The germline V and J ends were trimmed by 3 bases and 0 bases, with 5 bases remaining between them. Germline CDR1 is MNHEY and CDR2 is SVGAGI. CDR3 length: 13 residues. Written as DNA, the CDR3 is TGTGCCAGCAGTTATACCCCTAACTATGGCTACACCTTC. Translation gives CASSYTPNYGYTF.

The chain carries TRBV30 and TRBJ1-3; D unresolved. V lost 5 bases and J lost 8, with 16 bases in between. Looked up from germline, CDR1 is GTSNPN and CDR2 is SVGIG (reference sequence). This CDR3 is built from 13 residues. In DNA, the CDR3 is TGTGCCTGGGGGTTGGGTAATCCAGACACCATATATTTT. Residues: CAWGLGNPDTIYF. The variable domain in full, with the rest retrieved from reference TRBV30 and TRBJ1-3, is SQTIHQWPATLVQPVGSPLSLECTVEGTSNPNLYWYRQAAGRGLQLLFYSVGIGQISSEVPQNLSASRPQDRQFILSSKKLLLSDSGFYLCAWGLGNPDTIYFGEGSWLTVV.

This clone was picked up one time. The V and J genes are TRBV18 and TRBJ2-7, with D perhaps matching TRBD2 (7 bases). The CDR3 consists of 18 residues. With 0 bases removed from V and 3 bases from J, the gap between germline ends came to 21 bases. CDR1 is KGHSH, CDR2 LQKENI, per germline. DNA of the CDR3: TGTGCCAGCTCACCACCCAACCGGGGGAGGGGGGGCTACTACGAGCAGTACTTC. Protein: CASSPPNRGRGGYYEQYF.

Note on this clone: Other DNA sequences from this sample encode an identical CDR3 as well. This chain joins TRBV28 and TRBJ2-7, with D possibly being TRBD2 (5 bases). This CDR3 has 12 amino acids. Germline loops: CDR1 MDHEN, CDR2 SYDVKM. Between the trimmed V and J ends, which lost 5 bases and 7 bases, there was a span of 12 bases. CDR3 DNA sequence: TGTGCCAGCAGTCCGAGCGGCGGGGAGCAGTACTTC. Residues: CASSPSGGEQYF. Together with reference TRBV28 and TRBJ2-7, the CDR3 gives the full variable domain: DVKVTQSSRYLVKRTGEKVFLECVQDMDHENMFWYRQDPGLGLRLIYFSYDVKMKEKGDIPEGYSVSREKKERFSLILESASTNQTSMYLCASSPSGGEQYFGPGTRLTVT.

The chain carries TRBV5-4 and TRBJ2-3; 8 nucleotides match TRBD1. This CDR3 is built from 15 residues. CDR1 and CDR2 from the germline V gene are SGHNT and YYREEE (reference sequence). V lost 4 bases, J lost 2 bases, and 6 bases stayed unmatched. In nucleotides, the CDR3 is TGTGCCAGCAGCCCAGGACAGGGAGCCACAGATACGCAGTATTTT. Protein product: CASSPGQGATDTQYF.

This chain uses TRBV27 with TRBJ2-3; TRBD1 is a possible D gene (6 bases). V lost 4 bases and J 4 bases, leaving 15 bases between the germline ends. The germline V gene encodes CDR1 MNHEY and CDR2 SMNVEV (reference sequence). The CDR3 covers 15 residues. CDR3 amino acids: CASSYYARGADTQYF. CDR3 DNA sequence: TGTGCCAGCAGTTACTACGCCAGGGGCGCAGATACGCAGTATTTT.

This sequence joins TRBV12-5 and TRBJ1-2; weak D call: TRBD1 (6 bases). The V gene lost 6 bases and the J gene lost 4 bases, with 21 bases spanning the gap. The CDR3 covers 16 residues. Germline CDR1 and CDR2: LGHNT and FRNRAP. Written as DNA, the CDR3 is TGTGCTAGTGGGAAACGCAGGGGTTTCCGTCCCTATGGCTACACCTTC. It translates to CASGKRRGFRPYGYTF.

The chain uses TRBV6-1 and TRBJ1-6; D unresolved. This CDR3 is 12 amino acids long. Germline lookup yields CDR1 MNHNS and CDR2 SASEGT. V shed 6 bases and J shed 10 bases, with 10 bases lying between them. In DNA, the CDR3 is TGTGCCAGCAGGATTAGTATATCACCCCTCCACTTT. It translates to CASRISISPLHF.